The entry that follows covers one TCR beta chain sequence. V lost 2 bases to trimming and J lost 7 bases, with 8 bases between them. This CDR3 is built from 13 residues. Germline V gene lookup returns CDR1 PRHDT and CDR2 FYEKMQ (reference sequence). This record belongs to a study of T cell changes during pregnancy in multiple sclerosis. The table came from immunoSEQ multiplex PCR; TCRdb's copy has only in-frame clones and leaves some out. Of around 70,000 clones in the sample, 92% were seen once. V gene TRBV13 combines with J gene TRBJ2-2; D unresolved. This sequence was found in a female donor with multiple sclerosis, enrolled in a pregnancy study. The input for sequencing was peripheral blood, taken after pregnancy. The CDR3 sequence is CASSLSDGGELFF. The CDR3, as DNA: TGTGCCAGCAGCTTAAGCGATGGCGGGGAGCTGTTTTTT.